Reported below is one T cell receptor (beta chain). Its cognate antigen is unknown. This entry is derived from a study of molecular identifiers for immune sequencing clone quantification. Study-level findings and limits: Among effectors, clones above 20 RNA copies held over 97% of molecules; among naive cells, under 1%.

Each CDR3 protein gets one entry after TCRdb re-called the PCR reads with MiXCR. This table holds approximately 670,000 distinct CDR3 sequences, 15% to 20% found once. V dropped 3 bases and J dropped 3; count of bases not matched to a gene: 9. Germline CDR1 reads LNHDA; CDR2 reads SQIVND (reference sequence). The CDR3 consists of 16 residues. This TCR was sampled from a human donor in good health. Some libraries in this study had Jurkat cell RNA spiked in. The chain links TRBV19 to TRBJ2-3; the match to TRBD2 covers 7 bases. Source material: naive CD8+ T cells from blood, with Jurkat cell RNA spiked in. Subset described: FACS-sorted CD8+CD4-CCR7+CD45RA+ naive T cells. Here the CDR3 reads CASSMEETSWTDTQYF. CDR3 DNA: TGTGCCAGTAGTATGGAGGAGACTAGCTGGACAGATACGCAGTATTTT.